This is a list of T cell receptor beta chains from one sample in a study of blood T cell repertoires in COVID-19. Assay used: immunoSEQ multiplex PCR; TCRdb lists only in-frame clones, some missing. This table holds tens of thousands of clones, 75% to 90% found once. The sample taken for sequencing was peripheral blood. These receptor sequences come from a human donor in a cohort sampled during active COVID-19. The CDR3 runs from the conserved cysteine through the conserved F or W. The D gene is left open where the match is weak. The size of a clone is reported for some rows only, either as once, few or many, or as a class for expanded clones.

v_call	clone_size	j_call	d_call	cdr3_aa	cdr3_nt
TRBV9	.	TRBJ2-3	.	CASSAQGLNTDTQYF	TGTGCCAGCAGCGCACAGGGTCTAAACACAGATACGCAGTATTTT
TRBV3-1/TRBV3-2	.	TRBJ1-1	TRBD1	CASSQRQGITEAFF	TGTGCCAGCAGCCAACGACAGGGTATCACTGAAGCTTTCTTT
TRBV10-2	.	TRBJ2-4	.	CASSEPQDIQYF	TGCGCCAGCAGTGAGCCCCAGGACATTCAGTACTTC
TRBV9	.	TRBJ1-2	TRBD1	CASSPGTGTYTF	TGTGCCAGCAGCCCAGGGACAGGGACCTACACCTTC
TRBV4-1	.	TRBJ1-1	.	CASSRSDGGQVNTEAFF	TGCGCCAGCAGCCGCTCGGACGGCGGGCAGGTGAACACTGAAGCTTTCTTT
TRBV3-1/TRBV3-2	.	TRBJ2-7	TRBD1	CASSQFGTGNREQYF	TGTGCCAGCAGCCAATTCGGGACAGGGAATCGCGAGCAGTACTTC
TRBV4-1	.	TRBJ1-2	.	CASSPRGLIGYTF	TGCGCCAGCAGCCCCCGAGGGCTGATTGGCTACACCTTC
TRBV5-1	few	TRBJ1-3	.	CASSELGGYSGNTIYF	TGCGCCAGCAGCGAGCTAGGGGGATACTCTGGAAACACCATATATTTT
TRBV7-9	.	TRBJ1-1	.	CASSFPRTEAFF	TGTGCCAGCAGCTTCCCGCGCACTGAAGCTTTCTTT
TRBV28	.	TRBJ2-3	.	CASSGQDGADTQYF	TGTGCCAGCAGCGGGCAGGACGGGGCAGATACGCAGTATTTT
TRBV7-2	.	TRBJ1-5	TRBD1	CASSLGTGTGNQPQHF	TGTGCCAGCAGCTTAGGGACAGGGACTGGCAATCAGCCCCAGCATTTT
TRBV7-6	.	TRBJ2-1	.	CASSLAQQGGVDEQFF	TGTGCCAGCAGCTTAGCGCAGCAGGGGGGCGTCGATGAGCAGTTCTTC
TRBV5-1	.	TRBJ1-1	TRBD1	CASSPDRGRDGEAFF	TGCGCCAGCAGCCCAGACAGGGGGCGCGACGGTGAAGCTTTCTTT
TRBV27	.	TRBJ1-5	TRBD1	CASSPWTGRDQPQHF	TGTGCCAGCAGTCCCTGGACAGGGCGAGATCAGCCCCAGCATTTT
TRBV4-2	.	TRBJ2-7	.	CASSQEGAATSSYEQYF	TGTGCCAGCAGCCAAGAAGGTGCGGCTACGAGCTCCTACGAGCAGTACTTC
TRBV5-8	.	TRBJ1-4	.	CASSLDGEKLFF	TGTGCCAGCAGCTTAGACGGGGAAAAACTGTTTTTT
TRBV20-1	.	TRBJ1-1	.	CSASGRTEAFF	TGCAGTGCTAGTGGGAGGACTGAAGCTTTCTTT
TRBV6-5	.	TRBJ2-3	.	CASRVLANADTQYF	TGTGCCAGCAGAGTACTAGCTAACGCGGATACGCAGTATTTT
TRBV5-4	.	TRBJ1-4	TRBD1	CASKEGTGSEKLFF	TGTGCCAGCAAGGAGGGGACAGGGAGTGAAAAACTGTTTTTT
TRBV15	.	TRBJ1-4	TRBD1	CATSRDDRGGEKLFF	TGTGCCACCAGCAGAGACGACAGGGGAGGTGAAAAACTGTTTTTT
TRBV3-1/TRBV3-2	.	TRBJ2-5	TRBD1	CASSQGQGQRGQETQYF	TGTGCCAGCAGCCAAGGGCAGGGACAGAGGGGACAAGAGACCCAGTACTTC
TRBV29-1	few	TRBJ2-3	.	CSVDRPQGTDTQYF	TGCAGCGTTGACAGGCCGCAAGGCACAGATACGCAGTATTTT
TRBV19	.	TRBJ1-6	TRBD1	CASSAGTGSGYNSPLHF	TGTGCCAGTAGCGCCGGGACAGGGTCCGGCTATAATTCACCCCTCCACTTT
TRBV6-2/TRBV6-3	.	TRBJ2-5	.	CASSLAETQYF	TGTGCCAGCAGTTTGGCCGAGACCCAGTACTTC
TRBV7-3	.	TRBJ1-1	.	CASSVQENTEAFF	TGTGCCAGCAGCGTACAGGAGAACACTGAAGCTTTCTTT
TRBV5-1	few	TRBJ2-3	TRBD2	CASSPQGGADTQYF	TGCGCCAGCAGTCCCCAGGGAGGGGCAGATACGCAGTATTTT
TRBV3-1/TRBV3-2	.	TRBJ2-7	TRBD1	CASSHADRGPGEQYF	TGTGCCAGCAGCCACGCTGACAGGGGACCGGGTGAGCAGTACTTC
TRBV28	few	TRBJ2-7	.	CASRTETYEQYF	TGTGCCAGCAGGACAGAGACCTACGAGCAGTACTTC
TRBV28	.	TRBJ1-5	TRBD1	CASSLGQGGQPQHF	TGTGCCAGCAGTTTGGGACAGGGTGGACAGCCCCAGCATTTT
TRBV24-1	.	TRBJ2-7	.	CATSDSQDTLSYEQYF	TGTGCCACCAGTGATTCGCAGGACACGCTATCCTACGAGCAGTACTTC
TRBV11-3	.	TRBJ1-3	TRBD1	CASSVTGDSGNTIYF	TGTGCCAGCAGCGTAACAGGGGATTCAGGAAACACCATATATTTT
TRBV30	.	TRBJ2-7	.	CAWSATGGGTKQYF	TGTGCCTGGAGCGCTACCGGCGGTGGAACTAAGCAGTACTTC
TRBV28	.	TRBJ1-4	TRBD1	CASSYKRDRRREKLFF	TGTGCCAGCAGTTACAAAAGGGACAGAAGGAGGGAAAAACTGTTTTTT
TRBV5-1	.	TRBJ2-1	TRBD2	CASALGGGGNNEQFF	TGCGCCAGCGCCCTTGGTGGGGGGGGGAACAATGAGCAGTTCTTC
TRBV6-6	.	TRBJ2-7	.	CASSEPSYEQYF	TGTGCCAGCAGCGAGCCTTCCTACGAGCAGTACTTC
TRBV19	.	TRBJ2-7	.	CASSIAGKIDYEQYF	TGTGCCAGTAGTATCGCGGGGAAAATAGACTACGAGCAGTACTTC
TRBV10-1	few	TRBJ1-4	TRBD1	CASSDPGTGVEKLFF	TGCGCCAGCAGTGACCCCGGGACAGGGGTGGAAAAACTGTTTTTT
TRBV9	.	TRBJ2-3	TRBD1	CASSVKGTGGTDTQYF	TGTGCCAGCAGCGTCAAGGGGACAGGGGGCACAGATACGCAGTATTTT
TRBV30	.	TRBJ2-1	TRBD2	CAWSVQSGGYNEQFF	TGTGCCTGGAGTGTACAGTCGGGGGGGTACAATGAGCAGTTCTTC
TRBV12-3/TRBV12-4	.	TRBJ1-1	TRBD1	CASSLEDRGKAFF	TGTGCCAGCAGTTTAGAGGACAGGGGAAAAGCTTTCTTT
TRBV18	.	TRBJ2-3	TRBD1	CASSGTGDGDTQYF	TGTGCCAGCTCCGGGACAGGGGATGGAGATACGCAGTATTTT
TRBV6-7	.	TRBJ1-6	TRBD1	CASRGAQGAFSPLHF	TGTGCCAGCAGGGGGGCGCAGGGGGCTTTTTCACCCCTCCACTTT
TRBV11-3	.	TRBJ2-3	.	CASSLPPADTQYF	TGTGCCAGCAGCTTACCCCCCGCAGATACGCAGTATTTT
TRBV5-5	.	TRBJ1-5	TRBD1	CASSRQGANNQPQHF	TGTGCCAGCAGCCGACAGGGGGCGAACAATCAGCCCCAGCATTTT
TRBV5-1	.	TRBJ2-1	TRBD2	CASSGTSGSYNEQFF	TGCGCCAGCAGCGGGACTAGCGGGTCCTACAATGAGCAGTTCTTC
TRBV28	.	TRBJ2-7	TRBD1	CASLWGQYTYEQYF	TGTGCCAGCCTCTGGGGACAGTACACCTACGAGCAGTACTTC
TRBV19	.	TRBJ2-5	.	CASSIGGRWNSPQETQYF	TGTGCCAGTAGTATAGGGGGGAGGTGGAACAGCCCCCAAGAGACCCAGTACTTC
TRBV3-1/TRBV3-2	.	TRBJ2-5	.	CASSHLTGVGQETQYF	TGTGCCAGCAGCCATTTAACCGGGGTGGGCCAAGAGACCCAGTACTTC
TRBV2	few	TRBJ2-6	.	CASCLSPSGANVLTF	TGTGCCAGCTGCCTATCCCCCTCTGGGGCCAACGTCCTGACTTTC
TRBV6-5	.	TRBJ1-1	.	CASSGRGNTEAFF	TGTGCCAGCAGCGGCAGGGGAAACACTGAAGCTTTCTTT
TRBV11-2	.	TRBJ2-1	TRBD1	CASSSPGTGIDNEQFF	TGTGCCAGCAGCTCTCCCGGGACAGGGATCGATAATGAGCAGTTCTTC
TRBV2	.	TRBJ2-3	.	CASRRSTDTQYF	TGTGCCAGCAGGAGAAGCACAGATACGCAGTATTTT
TRBV11-2	.	TRBJ2-3	.	CASSSYTDTQYF	TGTGCCAGCAGCTCTTACACAGATACGCAGTATTTT
TRBV12-3/TRBV12-4	.	TRBJ2-5	TRBD1	CASLGQGGTQYF	TGTGCCAGCCTGGGACAGGGGGGGACCCAGTACTTC
TRBV4-2	.	TRBJ1-3	.	CASSQESPMLAF	TGTGCCAGCAGCCAAGAGTCCCCGATGCTAGCTTTT
TRBV2	.	TRBJ2-2	.	CASSVYTATGELFF	TGTGCCAGCAGTGTTTATACAGCCACCGGGGAGCTGTTTTTT